The sequence of this T cell receptor (beta chain) was determined in a study of blood T cell repertoires in COVID-19. Study as a whole: T cells, B-cell-depleted T cells, or PBMCs provided the cDNA or gDNA that served as material.

Assay used: immunoSEQ multiplex PCR; TCRdb lists only in-frame clones, some missing. The top ten hold roughly 2.9% of the sample, which has about 130,000 clones, 85% to 90% seen once. Germline assignment: CDR1 SGHDT and CDR2 YYEEEE. The CDR3 loop spans 15 amino acids. V was cut by 4 bases and J by 0 bases, with 14 bases left in between. The chain links TRBV5-6 to TRBJ2-7; D ambiguous. This clonotype was sampled from a man in his sixties with active or convalescent COVID-19. Sequenced material: peripheral blood. The CDR3 region has the DNA TGTGCCAGCAGCCTGCGACGGTGGAGCTCCTACGAGCAGTACTTC. Its protein product is CASSLRRWSSYEQYF. Together with reference TRBV5-6 and TRBJ2-7, the CDR3 gives the full variable domain: DAGVTQSPTHLIKTRGQQVTLRCSPKSGHDTVSWYQQALGQGPQFIFQYYEEEERQRGNFPDRFSGHQFPNYSSELNVNALLLGDSALYLCASSLRRWSSYEQYFGPGTRLTVT.